The rows below give T cell receptor beta chains drawn from one sample of a study of OX40 agonist ivuxolimab in advanced cancers. The method was immunoSEQ multiplex PCR; TCRdb's version includes in-frame clones alone and lacks a portion of them. The data contain 55,000 to 65,000 clones, 75% to 90% of them singletons. This sample comprised CD4+ or CD8+ T cells sorted from blood, obtained in a trial of the OX40 agonist ivuxolimab. These TCRs come from an adult with an advanced solid tumor such as melanoma, head and neck, liver or kidney cancer. Each CDR3 is given with its conserved first and last residue. The order of the fields is V gene, D gene, J gene, clone size, CDR3 protein, CDR3 DNA. A D gene is named only where the DNA matches it firmly. Size tells how often a clone was seen (once, few, many) or the class of an expanded clone, and some rows leave it out.

V gene: TRBV15; D gene: TRBD1; J gene: TRBJ1-2; clone size: -; CDR3 protein: CATSTTGESSRAYGYTF; CDR3 DNA: TGTGCCACCAGCACAACAGGGGAATCGAGTCGCGCCTATGGCTACACCTTC
V gene: TRBV9; D gene: TRBD1; J gene: TRBJ2-7; clone size: -; CDR3 protein: CASSVETGGAYEQYF; CDR3 DNA: TGTGCCAGCAGCGTCGAGACAGGGGGCGCCTACGAGCAGTACTTC
V gene: TRBV6-5; D gene: TRBD1; J gene: TRBJ1-5; clone size: -; CDR3 protein: CASRKTGRNQPQHF; CDR3 DNA: TGTGCCAGCAGGAAGACAGGGCGGAATCAGCCCCAGCATTTT
V gene: TRBV7-9; D gene: -; J gene: TRBJ1-6; clone size: -; CDR3 protein: CASSVGGSYSPLHF; CDR3 DNA: TGTGCCAGCAGCGTGGGTGGCAGCTATTCACCCCTCCACTTT
V gene: TRBV6-1; D gene: TRBD2; J gene: TRBJ2-7; clone size: -; CDR3 protein: CASSALSGNYEQYF; CDR3 DNA: TGTGCCAGCAGTGCGTTAAGCGGGAACTACGAGCAGTACTTC
V gene: TRBV28; D gene: TRBD2; J gene: TRBJ2-5; clone size: -; CDR3 protein: CASSLEGSGGAYSETQYF; CDR3 DNA: TGTGCCAGCAGTTTAGAGGGTAGCGGGGGGGCCTACTCGGAGACCCAGTACTTC
V gene: TRBV15; D gene: TRBD2; J gene: TRBJ2-1; clone size: -; CDR3 protein: CATSRPSGRIDEQFF; CDR3 DNA: TGTGCCACCAGCAGACCTAGCGGGAGGATCGATGAGCAGTTCTTC
V gene: TRBV19; D gene: TRBD1; J gene: TRBJ2-7; clone size: -; CDR3 protein: CASSIGQGYEQYF; CDR3 DNA: TGTGCCAGTAGTATAGGACAGGGATACGAGCAGTACTTC
V gene: TRBV15; D gene: TRBD2; J gene: TRBJ2-1; clone size: once; CDR3 protein: CATSPGGLAGGVEQFF; CDR3 DNA: TGTGCCACCAGCCCCGGCGGGCTAGCGGGAGGTGTTGAGCAGTTCTTC
V gene: TRBV5-8; D gene: -; J gene: TRBJ1-2; clone size: -; CDR3 protein: CASSSQGWHGYTF; CDR3 DNA: TGTGCCAGCAGCTCTCAGGGGTGGCATGGCTACACCTTC
V gene: TRBV5-6; D gene: TRBD1; J gene: TRBJ1-2; clone size: -; CDR3 protein: CASSFHRGNYGYTF; CDR3 DNA: TGTGCCAGCAGCTTTCACAGGGGTAACTATGGCTACACCTTC